This T cell receptor (beta chain) comes out of a study of T cell repertoires in cytomegalovirus infection. Study as a whole: Researchers turned to recently identified HLA-C-restricted CMV epitopes as well as well-studied HLA-B-restricted ones. CMV infection together with matching HLA type was indicated by public TCR beta signatures. General study points: The ex vivo response was dominated by HLA-C-restricted CMV-specific TCR beta clonotypes.

TCRdb ran MiXCR on the reads and lists one entry per CDR3 protein. The data hold approximately 1,000,000 distinct CDR3 sequences, with around a third observed a single time. The V end was cut by 6 bases, the J end by 4 bases, with 19 bases between. Germline loops: CDR1 SNHLY, CDR2 FYNNEI. CDR3 size: 16 residues. Note on this clonotype: Its antigen is not identified.

The chain couples TRBV2 to TRBJ1-3; unclear D gene. The sample was cultured CD8+ T cells from PBMCs, taken from culture after CMV antigen stimulation. The TCR originated in a human donor in good health (CMV status not recorded). Some clones in this sample may be carry-over from other donors' samples. The CDR3 loop is CASRTTVRTAGNTIYF. DNA for the CDR3: TGTGCCAGCAGAACCACGGTGCGGACGGCCGGAAACACCATATATTTT.